This TCR beta chain comes out of a study of cytomegalovirus exposure and HLA in healthy donors. Findings and caveats of the study: According to a later analysis, TCR clusters from the first cohort tended to co-occur in the 100 to 150 validation repertoires. Researchers reported that a few CMV-associated chains were confirmed in vitro as CMV antigen-specific.

CDR3 size: 15 residues. Between the trimmed V and J ends, which lost 8 bases and 2 bases, there was a span of 18 bases. From germline, CDR1 is MDHEN and CDR2 SYDVKM. The table came from immunoSEQ multiplex PCR; TCRdb's copy has only in-frame clones and leaves some out. The table lists 100,000 to 150,000 clones, roughly 95% of them singletons. To note about this clone: Antigen: not known.

The TCR comes from a man aged 18 to 35 in good health and CMV-seronegative. The genes are TRBV28 and TRBJ1-2; D remains ambiguous. The material sequenced was PBMCs. CDR3 loop: CASGYPGLGNYGYTF. DNA for the CDR3: TGTGCCAGCGGATATCCGGGGTTAGGAAACTATGGCTACACCTTC.